The TCR beta chain described here comes from a study of CD8+CD57+ T cells in acquired aplastic anemia. The study, taken as a whole, reports: Patients and healthy controls showed no significant CD8+ Simpson's diversity difference.

The use of genomic DNA as template underpinned the TCR beta VDJ and CDR3 profiling. TCRdb independently ran MiXCR on the reads; one entry per CDR3 protein. Among about 180,000 distinct CDR3 sequences listed, around 50% were seen once. The table lists this clonotype with many counts. What it recognizes is unknown. This CDR3 comprises 13 residues. The germline V and J ends were trimmed by 2 bases and 6 bases, with 7 bases remaining between them. CDR1 is MGHRA, CDR2 YSYEKL, per germline. Those patients picked for sequencing had displayed CD8+CD57+ cell expansion on flow cytometry. V usage is TRBV4-1 and J usage is TRBJ1-4, with D unresolved. Sequenced input: sorted CD4+, CD8+, or CD8+CD57+ T cells (not recorded which) from PBMCs. This clonotype was sampled from a human donor with aplastic anemia. CDR3 nucleotides: TGCGCCAGCAGCCAAAGGCCGGATGAAAAACTGTTTTTT. It translates to CASSQRPDEKLFF.